Listed below are T cell receptor beta chains from one sample, sequenced in a study of cytomegalovirus exposure and HLA in healthy donors. The table came from immunoSEQ multiplex PCR; TCRdb's copy has only in-frame clones and leaves some out. This table holds 250,000 to 350,000 clones, around 86% found once. The sequenced material came from PBMCs. Source of these receptors: a man aged 35 to 55 in good health and CMV-seropositive. The CDR3 runs from the conserved cysteine through the conserved F or W. D genes are given only for firm matches. Only some rows state a clone size, as once, few, many or a class for expanded clones.

d_call	clone_size	v_call	j_call	cdr3_aa	cdr3_nt
TRBD2	-	TRBV5-1	TRBJ2-2	CASSSPGLAGNTGELFF	TGCGCCAGTAGCTCCCCGGGACTAGCGGGGAACACCGGGGAGCTGTTTTTT
-	-	TRBV7-9	TRBJ2-4	CASSPVAKNIQYF	TGTGCCAGCAGCCCCGTGGCCAAAAACATTCAGTACTTC
-	once	TRBV5-4	TRBJ2-5	CASSLAETQYF	TGTGCCAGCAGCTTGGCTGAGACCCAGTACTTC
-	-	TRBV4-2	TRBJ2-7	CASSQVGFSTNSYEQYF	TGTGCCAGCAGCCAAGTGGGATTTTCGACTAACTCCTACGAGCAGTACTTC
TRBD1	-	TRBV18	TRBJ1-1	CASSLGTGNTEAFF	TGTGCCAGCTCACTTGGGACAGGGAACACTGAAGCTTTCTTT
-	once	TRBV19	TRBJ2-2	CASSIAGIPSGELFF	TGTGCCAGTAGTATAGCGGGGATCCCCAGCGGGGAGCTGTTTTTT
-	once	TRBV5-1	TRBJ2-5	CASSVRGDQETQYF	TGCGCCAGCAGCGTGCGCGGAGACCAAGAGACCCAGTACTTC
-	-	TRBV5-6	TRBJ2-7	CASSLTPTGFGEQYF	TGTGCCAGCAGCTTGACCCCTACAGGGTTTGGCGAGCAGTACTTC
-	once	TRBV7-3	TRBJ1-1	CASSLTRGSAEAFF	TGTGCCAGCAGCTTAACCAGGGGTTCGGCTGAAGCTTTCTTT
TRBD1	-	TRBV10-2	TRBJ1-4	CAATPTGDNEKLFF	TGCGCCGCAACACCCACAGGGGATAATGAAAAACTGTTTTTT
-	-	TRBV6-5	TRBJ1-1	CASSYSDSGLGAFF	TGTGCCAGCAGTTACTCGGACAGCGGCTTGGGAGCTTTCTTT
-	-	TRBV19	TRBJ1-5	CASSTQGWDQPQHF	TGTGCCAGTAGTACCCAGGGGTGGGATCAGCCCCAGCATTTT
TRBD2	-	TRBV6-4	TRBJ2-2	CASSEERELGELFF	TGTGCCAGCAGTGAAGAGCGGGAGCTCGGGGAGCTGTTTTTT
-	-	TRBV30	TRBJ1-5	CAWRDAGLSNQPQHF	TGTGCCTGGAGGGATGCGGGCCTTAGCAATCAGCCCCAGCATTTT
-	-	TRBV25-1	TRBJ2-1	CASSEWKTGYYNEQFF	TGTGCCAGCAGTGAATGGAAGACAGGCTACTACAATGAGCAGTTCTTC
TRBD1	-	TRBV6-5	TRBJ1-1	CASSRRGQGRTSFF	TGTGCCAGCAGTCGCCGAGGACAGGGGAGGACGTCTTTCTTT
TRBD1	few	TRBV6-5	TRBJ2-3	CASNPGGWSTQYF	TGTGCCAGCAATCCAGGGGGTTGGAGTACGCAGTATTTT
-	-	TRBV6-1	TRBJ2-3	CASRVTSDTQYF	TGTGCCAGCAGAGTGACATCAGATACGCAGTATTTT
TRBD2	-	TRBV6-4	TRBJ2-1	CASRGLAALFF	TGTGCCAGCAGAGGACTAGCGGCACTGTTCTTC
TRBD1	once	TRBV7-8	TRBJ2-7	CASSWTGAYEQYF	TGTGCCAGCAGCTGGACAGGGGCCTACGAGCAGTACTTC
TRBD2	-	TRBV9	TRBJ2-3	CASSTGTSGSTDTQYF	TGTGCCAGCAGCACCGGGACTAGCGGCAGCACAGATACGCAGTATTTT
TRBD2	-	TRBV5-4	TRBJ2-1	CASSFTAGGENEQFF	TGTGCCAGCAGCTTCACAGCGGGAGGAGAAAATGAGCAGTTCTTC
-	-	TRBV27	TRBJ2-3	CASSFARKGSDTQYF	TGTGCCAGCAGTTTCGCTCGAAAGGGGTCGGATACGCAGTATTTT
-	-	TRBV15	TRBJ2-5	CATSRDVQETQYF	TGTGCCACCAGCAGAGATGTACAAGAGACCCAGTACTTC
TRBD2	-	TRBV4-1	TRBJ2-1	CASSQETSGRTEQFF	TGCGCCAGCAGCCAAGAGACTAGCGGGAGAACTGAGCAGTTCTTC
TRBD2	-	TRBV19	TRBJ2-7	CASSASSGYSYEQYF	TGTGCCAGTAGTGCCTCTAGCGGTTATTCCTACGAGCAGTACTTC
TRBD1	-	TRBV27	TRBJ2-3	CASSSSQGDTDTQYF	TGTGCCAGCAGTTCCTCACAGGGGGATACAGATACGCAGTATTTT
TRBD2	-	TRBV28	TRBJ2-7	CASSTTRAGGSSYEQYF	TGTGCCAGCAGTACGACCCGAGCGGGGGGGAGCTCCTACGAGCAGTACTTC
-	-	TRBV27	TRBJ2-1	CASSLDFGLLNNEQFF	TGTGCCAGCAGTTTAGACTTCGGACTATTGAACAATGAGCAGTTCTTC
-	-	TRBV5-6	TRBJ2-7	CASSLSGAHGEQYF	TGTGCCAGCAGCTTGTCCGGAGCCCATGGCGAGCAGTACTTC
TRBD2	-	TRBV5-1	TRBJ2-1	CASSLAGGSSYNEQFF	TGCGCCAGCAGCTTGGCCGGCGGGAGCTCCTACAATGAGCAGTTCTTC
-	-	TRBV7-2	TRBJ2-7	CASSFNRVTYEQYF	TGTGCCAGCAGCTTCAACAGGGTTACCTACGAGCAGTACTTC
TRBD1	-	TRBV11-2	TRBJ2-7	CASSSVRTGKGGEQYF	TGTGCCAGCAGCTCAGTCCGGACAGGGAAGGGTGGCGAGCAGTACTTC
-	-	TRBV7-2	TRBJ2-1	CASSSLFGLYYNEQFF	TGTGCCAGCAGCTCGCTATTTGGACTTTATTACAATGAGCAGTTCTTC
-	-	TRBV29-1	TRBJ2-3	CSSDGGNTDTQYF	TGCAGCTCCGATGGGGGGAATACAGATACGCAGTATTTT
-	-	TRBV5-1	TRBJ1-1	CASSSQGPGEAFF	TGCGCCAGCAGCTCCCAGGGTCCGGGTGAAGCTTTCTTT
TRBD1	-	TRBV6-5	TRBJ2-1	CASKGGDRGHEQFF	TGTGCCAGCAAGGGTGGGGACAGGGGTCATGAGCAGTTCTTC
-	-	TRBV6-1	TRBJ2-7	CASNNRDTTYEQYF	TGTGCCAGCAATAACCGGGACACTACCTACGAGCAGTACTTC